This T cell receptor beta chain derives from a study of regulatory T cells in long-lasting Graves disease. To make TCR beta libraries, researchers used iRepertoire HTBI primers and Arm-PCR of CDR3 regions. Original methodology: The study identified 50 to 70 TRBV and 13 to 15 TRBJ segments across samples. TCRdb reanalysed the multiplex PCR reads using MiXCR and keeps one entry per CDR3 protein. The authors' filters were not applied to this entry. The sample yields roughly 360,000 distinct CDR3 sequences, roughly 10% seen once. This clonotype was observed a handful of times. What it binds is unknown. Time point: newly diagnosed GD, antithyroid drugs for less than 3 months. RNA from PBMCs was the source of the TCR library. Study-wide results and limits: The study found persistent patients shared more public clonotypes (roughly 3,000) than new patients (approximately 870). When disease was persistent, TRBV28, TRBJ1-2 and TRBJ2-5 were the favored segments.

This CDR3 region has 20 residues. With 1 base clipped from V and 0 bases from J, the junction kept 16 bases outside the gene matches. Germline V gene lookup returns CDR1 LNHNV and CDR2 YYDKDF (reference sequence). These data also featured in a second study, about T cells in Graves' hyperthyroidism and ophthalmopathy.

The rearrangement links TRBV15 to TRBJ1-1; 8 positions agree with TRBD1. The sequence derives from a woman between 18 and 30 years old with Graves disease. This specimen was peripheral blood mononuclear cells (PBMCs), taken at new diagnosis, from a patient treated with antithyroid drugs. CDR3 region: CATSRALGGQVVQMNTEAFF. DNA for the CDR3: TGTGCCACCAGCAGAGCTCTAGGGGGACAGGTGGTTCAGATGAACACTGAAGCTTTCTTT.